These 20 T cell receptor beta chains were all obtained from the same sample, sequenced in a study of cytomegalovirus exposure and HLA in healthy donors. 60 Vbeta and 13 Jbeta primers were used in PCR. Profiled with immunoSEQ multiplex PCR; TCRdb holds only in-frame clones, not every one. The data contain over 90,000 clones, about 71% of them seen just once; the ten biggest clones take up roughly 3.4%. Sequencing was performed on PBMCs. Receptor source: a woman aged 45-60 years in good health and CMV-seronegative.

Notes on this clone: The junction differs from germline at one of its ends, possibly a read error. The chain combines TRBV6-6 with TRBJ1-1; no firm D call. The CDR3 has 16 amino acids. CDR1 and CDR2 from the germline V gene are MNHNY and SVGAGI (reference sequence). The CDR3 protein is CASSHSPVEGNTEAFF. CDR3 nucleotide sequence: TGTGCCAGCAGTCACTCCCCGGTCGAGGGGAACACTGAAGCTTTCTTT.

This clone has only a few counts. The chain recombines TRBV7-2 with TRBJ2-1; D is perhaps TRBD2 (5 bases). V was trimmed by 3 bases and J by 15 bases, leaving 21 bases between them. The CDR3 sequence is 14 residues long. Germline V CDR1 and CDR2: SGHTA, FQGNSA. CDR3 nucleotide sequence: TGTGCCAGCAGCTTGCTTCGAACTAGGCCCCAACCGTTCTTC. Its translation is CASSLLRTRPQPFF. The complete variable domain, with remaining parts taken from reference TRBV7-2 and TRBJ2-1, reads GAGVSQSPSNKVTEKGKDVELRCDPISGHTALYWYRQSLGQGLEFLIYFQGNSAPDKSGLPSDRFSAERTGGSVSTLTIQRTQQEDSAVYLCASSLLRTRPQPFFGPGTRLTVL.

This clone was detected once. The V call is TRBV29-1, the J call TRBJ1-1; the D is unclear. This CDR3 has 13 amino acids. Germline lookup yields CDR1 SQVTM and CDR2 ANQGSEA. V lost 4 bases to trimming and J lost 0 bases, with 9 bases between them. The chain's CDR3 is CSVAIQLNTEAFF. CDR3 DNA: TGCAGCGTTGCTATACAGCTGAACACTGAAGCTTTCTTT.

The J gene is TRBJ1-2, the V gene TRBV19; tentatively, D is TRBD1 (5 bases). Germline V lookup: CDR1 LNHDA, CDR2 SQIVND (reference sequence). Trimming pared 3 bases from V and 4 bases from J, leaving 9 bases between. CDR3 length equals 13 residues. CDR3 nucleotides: TGTGCCAGTAGTATCGTTGGGGCCTATGGCTACACCTTC. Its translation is CASSIVGAYGYTF.

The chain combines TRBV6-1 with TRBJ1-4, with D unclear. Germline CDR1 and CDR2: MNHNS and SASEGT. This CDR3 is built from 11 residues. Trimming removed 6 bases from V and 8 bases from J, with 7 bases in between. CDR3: CASRMTEKLFF. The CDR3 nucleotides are TGTGCCAGCAGAATGACAGAAAAACTGTTTTTT.

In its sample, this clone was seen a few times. CDR3 sequence reads: CASSDTIGTSEQYF. DNA for the CDR3: TGCGCCAGCAGTGATACCATCGGGACTAGCGAGCAGTACTTC. This sequence joins TRBV10-2 and TRBJ2-7; 8 nucleotides align to TRBD2. The CDR3 has 14 amino acids. Trimming cost V 3 bases and J 6 bases; bases outside gene matches: 7. Germline assignment: CDR1 WSHSY and CDR2 SAAADI.

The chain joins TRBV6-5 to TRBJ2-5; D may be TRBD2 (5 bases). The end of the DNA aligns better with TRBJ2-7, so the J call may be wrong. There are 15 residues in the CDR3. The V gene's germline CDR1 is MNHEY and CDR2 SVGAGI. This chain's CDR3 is CASSYSGESSYEQYF. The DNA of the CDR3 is TGTGCCAGCAGTTACTCCGGGGAAAGCTCCTACGAGCAGTACTTC.

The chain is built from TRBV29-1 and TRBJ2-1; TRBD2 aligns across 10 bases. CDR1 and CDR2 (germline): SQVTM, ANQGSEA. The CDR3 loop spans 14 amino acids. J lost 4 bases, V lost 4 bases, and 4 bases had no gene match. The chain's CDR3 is CSVASSGGYNEQFF. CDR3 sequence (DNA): TGCAGCGTTGCGTCTAGCGGGGGTTACAATGAGCAGTTCTTC.

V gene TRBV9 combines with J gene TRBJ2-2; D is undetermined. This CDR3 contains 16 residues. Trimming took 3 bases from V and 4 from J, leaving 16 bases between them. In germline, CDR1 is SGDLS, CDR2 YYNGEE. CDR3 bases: TGTGCCAGCAGCGGTGGTTCCCAGTTTGTCACCGGGGAGCTGTTTTTT. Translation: CASSGGSQFVTGELFF.

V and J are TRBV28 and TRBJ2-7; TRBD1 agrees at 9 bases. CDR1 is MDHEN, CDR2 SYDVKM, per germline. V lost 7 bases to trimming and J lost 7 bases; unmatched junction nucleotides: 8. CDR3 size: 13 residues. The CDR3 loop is CASTGQGWREQYF. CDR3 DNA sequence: TGTGCCAGCACGGGACAGGGATGGCGTGAGCAGTACTTC.

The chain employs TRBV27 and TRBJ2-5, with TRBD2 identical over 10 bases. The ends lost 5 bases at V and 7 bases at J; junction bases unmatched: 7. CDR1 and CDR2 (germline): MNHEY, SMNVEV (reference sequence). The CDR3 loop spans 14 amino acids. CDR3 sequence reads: CASSIGLAEGTQYF. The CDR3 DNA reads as TGTGCCAGCAGTATCGGACTAGCGGAAGGGACCCAGTACTTC.

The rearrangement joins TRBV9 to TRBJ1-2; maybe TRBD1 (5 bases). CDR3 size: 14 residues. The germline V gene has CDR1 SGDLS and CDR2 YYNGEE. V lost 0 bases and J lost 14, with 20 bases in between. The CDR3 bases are TGTGCCAGCAGCGTAGGGCAGCGACTAGATGGGGGGACCTTC. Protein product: CASSVGQRLDGGTF.

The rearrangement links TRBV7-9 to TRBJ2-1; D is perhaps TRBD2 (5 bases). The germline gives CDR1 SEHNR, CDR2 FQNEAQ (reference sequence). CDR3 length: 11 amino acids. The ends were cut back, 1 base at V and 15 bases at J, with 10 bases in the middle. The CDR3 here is CASSLERTAFF. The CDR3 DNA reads TGTGCCAGCAGCTTAGAACGGACTGCGTTCTTC.

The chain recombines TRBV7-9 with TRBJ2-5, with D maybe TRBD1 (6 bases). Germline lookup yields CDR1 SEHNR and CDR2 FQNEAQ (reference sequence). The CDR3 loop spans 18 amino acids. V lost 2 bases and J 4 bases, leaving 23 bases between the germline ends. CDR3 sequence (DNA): TGTGCCAGCAGCTTAAACCCGGACAGCCTGATCAAGGTAGAGACCCAGTACTTC. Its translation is CASSLNPDSLIKVETQYF. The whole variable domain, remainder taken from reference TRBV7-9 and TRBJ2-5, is DTGVSQNPRHKITKRGQNVTFRCDPISEHNRLYWYRQTLGQGPEFLTYFQNEAQLEKSRLLSDRFSAERPKGSFSTLEIQRTEQGDSAMYLCASSLNPDSLIKVETQYFGPGTRLLVL.

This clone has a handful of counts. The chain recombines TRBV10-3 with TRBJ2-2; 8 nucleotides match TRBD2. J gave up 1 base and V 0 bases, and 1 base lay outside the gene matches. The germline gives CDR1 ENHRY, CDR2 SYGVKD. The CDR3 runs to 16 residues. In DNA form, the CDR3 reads TGTGCCATCAGTGAGTCGGCGGGAGGGAACACCGGGGAGCTGTTTTTT. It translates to CAISESAGGNTGELFF.

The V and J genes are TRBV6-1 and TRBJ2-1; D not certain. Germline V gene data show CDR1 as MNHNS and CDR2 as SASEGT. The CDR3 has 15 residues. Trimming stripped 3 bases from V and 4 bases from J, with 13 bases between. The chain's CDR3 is CASSELPQVYNEQFF. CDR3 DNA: TGTGCCAGCAGTGAGCTCCCCCAGGTATACAATGAGCAGTTCTTC.

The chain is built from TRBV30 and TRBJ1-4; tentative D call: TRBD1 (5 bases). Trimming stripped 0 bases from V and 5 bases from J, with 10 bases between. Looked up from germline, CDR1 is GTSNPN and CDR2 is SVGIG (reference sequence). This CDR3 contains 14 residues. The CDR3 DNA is TGTGCCTGGAGTGTAACAGGTCTGAATGAAAAACTGTTTTTT. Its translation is CAWSVTGLNEKLFF.

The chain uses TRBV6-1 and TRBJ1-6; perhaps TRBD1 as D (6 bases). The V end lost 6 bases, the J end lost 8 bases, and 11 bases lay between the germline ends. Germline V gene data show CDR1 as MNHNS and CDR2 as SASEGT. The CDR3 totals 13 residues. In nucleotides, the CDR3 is TGTGCCAGCAGACAGGGCATCGATTCACCCCTCCACTTT. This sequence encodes CASRQGIDSPLHF.

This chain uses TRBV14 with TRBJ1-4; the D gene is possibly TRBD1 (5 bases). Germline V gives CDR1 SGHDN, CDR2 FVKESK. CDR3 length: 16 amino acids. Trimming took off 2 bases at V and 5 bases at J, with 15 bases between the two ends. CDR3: CASSQQGSFRNEKLFF. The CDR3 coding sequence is TGTGCCAGCAGCCAACAGGGCAGCTTTCGAAATGAAAAACTGTTTTTT. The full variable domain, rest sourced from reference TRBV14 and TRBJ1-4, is EAGVTQFPSHSVIEKGQTVTLRCDPISGHDNLYWYRRVMGKEIKFLLHFVKESKQDESGMPNNRFLAERTGGTYSTLKVQPAELEDSGVYFCASSQQGSFRNEKLFFGSGTQLSVL.

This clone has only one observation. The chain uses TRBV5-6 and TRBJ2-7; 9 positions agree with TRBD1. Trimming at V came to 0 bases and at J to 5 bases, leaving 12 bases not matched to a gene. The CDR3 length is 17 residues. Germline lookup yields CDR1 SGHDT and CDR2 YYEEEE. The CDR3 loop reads CASSLVLIGTGLDEQYF. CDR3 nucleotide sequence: TGTGCCAGCAGCTTGGTTCTTATCGGGACAGGGCTTGACGAGCAGTACTTC.